These T cell receptor beta chains were read from a single sample in a study of blood T cell repertoires in COVID-19. Some clones are missing from TCRdb's copy, which holds only in-frame ones; the method was immunoSEQ multiplex PCR. The sample consists of over 300,000 clones, around 92% of them appearing once. Sequences were obtained from peripheral blood. The receptor source for this set is a man aged 35 to 55 with acute or convalescent COVID-19. CDR3s include the opening cysteine and the closing phenylalanine or tryptophan. D genes are given only for firm matches. Rows may omit the clone size; those that give it use once, few, many or a size class.

size: .; J: TRBJ2-2; D: TRBD1; V: TRBV5-1; CDR3: CASSYFLGQGFTGELFF; DNA: TGCGCCAGCAGCTATTTTCTGGGACAGGGCTTCACCGGGGAGCTGTTTTTT
size: .; J: TRBJ2-3; D: TRBD2; V: TRBV13; CDR3: CASSRQPRGARLTDTQYF; DNA: TGTGCCAGCAGCCGACAGCCGCGGGGGGCAAGGCTCACAGATACGCAGTATTTT
size: .; J: TRBJ1-2; D: .; V: TRBV20-1; CDR3: CSARVEAGYTF; DNA: TGCAGTGCTAGAGTTGAGGCCGGCTACACCTTC
size: .; J: TRBJ1-1; D: TRBD1; V: TRBV19; CDR3: CASTIQGARTEAFF; DNA: TGTGCCAGTACCATACAGGGGGCGCGCACTGAAGCTTTCTTT
size: .; J: TRBJ1-1; D: TRBD1; V: TRBV3-1/TRBV3-2; CDR3: CASSRTGNGYVGTEAFF; DNA: TGTGCCAGCAGCAGGACAGGGAACGGATATGTGGGAACTGAAGCTTTCTTT
size: .; J: TRBJ1-1; D: .; V: TRBV5-1; CDR3: CASSLAGAANTEAFF; DNA: TGCGCCAGCAGCTTGGCAGGGGCTGCGAACACTGAAGCTTTCTTT
size: .; J: TRBJ1-4; D: TRBD1; V: TRBV6-5; CDR3: CASSYSRDRSNEKLFF; DNA: TGTGCCAGCAGTTACTCACGGGACAGATCTAATGAAAAACTGTTTTTT
size: .; J: TRBJ1-5; D: TRBD1; V: TRBV2; CDR3: CASSDVFSQQGVDQPQHF; DNA: TGTGCCAGCAGTGATGTCTTTTCGCAACAGGGGGTTGATCAGCCCCAGCATTTT
size: .; J: TRBJ1-1; D: .; V: TRBV28; CDR3: CASSFSRWGPTEAFF; DNA: TGTGCCAGCAGTTTTTCCCGGTGGGGGCCGACTGAAGCTTTCTTT
size: .; J: TRBJ1-2; D: .; V: TRBV5-6; CDR3: CASSLENSSGYTF; DNA: TGTGCCAGCAGCTTGGAAAACTCTAGTGGCTACACCTTC
size: .; J: TRBJ1-4; D: .; V: TRBV4-1; CDR3: CASSQVGLLRLFF; DNA: TGCGCCAGCAGCCAAGTGGGACTCCTGAGACTGTTTTTT
size: .; J: TRBJ2-5; D: .; V: TRBV7-3; CDR3: CASSRGGTQETQYF; DNA: TGTGCCAGCAGCCGGGGAGGCACCCAAGAGACCCAGTACTTC
size: .; J: TRBJ2-7; D: TRBD1; V: TRBV15; CDR3: CATSATLQGATIGYEQYF; DNA: TGTGCCACCAGCGCGACCCTACAGGGGGCAACTATCGGCTACGAGCAGTACTTC
size: once; J: TRBJ2-5; D: TRBD1; V: TRBV30; CDR3: CAWRDSTGKEVQETQYF; DNA: TGTGCCTGGAGGGACTCGACAGGGAAGGAAGTCCAAGAGACCCAGTACTTC
size: .; J: TRBJ1-2; D: .; V: TRBV2; CDR3: CASSPDRNYGYTF; DNA: TGTGCCAGCAGTCCCGACAGGAACTATGGCTACACCTTC
size: .; J: TRBJ1-3; D: TRBD1; V: TRBV9; CDR3: CASSPGTGRYGNTIYF; DNA: TGTGCCAGCAGCCCGGGGACAGGGAGATACGGAAACACCATATATTTT
size: .; J: TRBJ2-2; D: TRBD1; V: TRBV11-3; CDR3: CASSARQGANTGELFF; DNA: TGTGCCAGCAGCGCCAGACAGGGGGCGAACACCGGGGAGCTGTTTTTT
size: .; J: TRBJ1-1; D: TRBD1; V: TRBV11-1; CDR3: CASSPSQTGGDTEAFF; DNA: TGTGCCAGCAGCCCAAGCCAGACAGGGGGGGACACTGAAGCTTTCTTT
size: .; J: TRBJ1-5; D: .; V: TRBV7-2; CDR3: CASSLGRRSNQPQHF; DNA: TGTGCCAGCAGCTTAGGTCGGAGAAGCAATCAGCCCCAGCATTTT
size: .; J: TRBJ2-7; D: .; V: TRBV4-3; CDR3: CASSQDRGTYEQYF; DNA: TGCGCCAGCAGCCAAGACAGGGGAACCTACGAGCAGTACTTC
size: once; J: TRBJ1-1; D: TRBD1; V: TRBV7-2; CDR3: CASSFDRGLVTEAFF; DNA: TGTGCCAGCAGCTTCGACAGGGGGCTTGTGACTGAAGCTTTCTTT
size: .; J: TRBJ1-6; D: .; V: TRBV12-5; CDR3: CASGPSTVLSLNSPLHF; DNA: TGTGCTAGTGGTCCTTCGACAGTCCTTAGCCTAAATTCACCCCTCCACTTT
size: .; J: TRBJ2-6; D: .; V: TRBV27; CDR3: CASPHPEDLSGANVLTF; DNA: TGTGCCAGCCCCCACCCTGAGGATCTCTCTGGGGCCAACGTCCTGACTTTC
size: .; J: TRBJ1-6; D: .; V: TRBV5-1; CDR3: CASSLEGQIASPLHF; DNA: TGCGCCAGCAGCTTGGAAGGACAAATAGCTTCACCCCTCCACTTT
size: .; J: TRBJ2-7; D: .; V: TRBV6-5; CDR3: CASSLRLRTYEQYF; DNA: TGTGCCAGCAGTTTACGACTTAGAACCTACGAGCAGTACTTC
size: once; J: TRBJ1-6; D: .; V: TRBV7-6; CDR3: CASSPARVRGPSNSPLHF; DNA: TGTGCCAGCAGCCCAGCCAGGGTTCGAGGTCCTAGTAATTCACCCCTCCACTTT
size: .; J: TRBJ2-1; D: .; V: TRBV7-9; CDR3: CASSLVRRAPNEQFF; DNA: TGTGCCAGCAGCCTAGTAAGGAGGGCCCCCAATGAGCAGTTCTTC
size: once; J: TRBJ2-7; D: .; V: TRBV27; CDR3: CASSSTDRPTYEQYF; DNA: TGTGCCAGCAGTTCGACGGACAGACCCACCTACGAGCAGTACTTC
size: once; J: TRBJ2-1; D: .; V: TRBV7-5; CDR3: CARSYPKAGGPNNEQFF; DNA: TGTGCCAGAAGCTACCCCAAAGCGGGAGGGCCGAACAATGAGCAGTTCTTC
size: .; J: TRBJ1-2; D: .; V: TRBV6-6; CDR3: CASSYPSTDGYTF; DNA: TGTGCCAGCAGTTACCCTAGCACAGATGGCTACACCTTC
size: .; J: TRBJ1-2; D: TRBD1; V: TRBV28; CDR3: CASRWTGNYGYTF; DNA: TGTGCCAGCAGGTGGACAGGGAACTATGGCTACACCTTC
size: .; J: TRBJ2-7; D: TRBD1; V: TRBV28; CDR3: CASSSIRTGSYEQYF; DNA: TGTGCCAGCAGTTCCATCCGGACAGGGTCCTACGAGCAGTACTTC